The 32 T cell receptor beta chains given below trace back to one sample, sequenced in a study of CD8 T cells in ankylosing spondylitis. TCRdb re-called the 5' RACE reads with MiXCR, one entry per CDR3 protein. The data contain roughly 170,000 distinct CDR3 sequences, 9.5% to 10% of them singletons. Sequenced: blood, either unsorted or a sorted T cell fraction (not recorded which). The receptors derive from a female donor with ankylosing spondylitis or in good health (not recorded which).

This clonotype was counted ten times or more. The chain employs TRBV6-1 and TRBJ2-7; D is undetermined. Germline loops: CDR1 MNHNS, CDR2 SASEGT. The CDR3 sequence is 13 residues long. Trimming left V 5 bases short and J 7 bases short, with 15 bases between. The DNA of the CDR3 is TGTGCCAGCAGTCAAGGACGCTCGGGTGAGCAGTACTTC. This gives the protein CASSQGRSGEQYF.

The chain couples TRBV9 to TRBJ2-7; D may correspond to TRBD1 or TRBD2 (5 bases each). Germline CDR1 and CDR2: SGDLS and YYNGEE. The V gene lost 2 bases and the J gene lost 6 bases, with 18 bases spanning the gap. The CDR3 has 15 amino acids. The CDR3 DNA reads as TGTGCCAGCAGCGTTAGTCCGGGGCAGGGAAGCGAGCAGTACTTC. Its translation: CASSVSPGQGSEQYF.

This sequence joins TRBV3-1 and TRBJ2-1; possibly TRBD2 for D (6 bases). V was clipped by 1 base and J by 4 bases, with 20 bases between them. This CDR3 is 18 amino acids long. The germline CDR1 and CDR2 sequences are LGHDT and YNNKEL (reference sequence). CDR3 nucleotides: TGTGCCAGCAGCCAAGCACTCCCGCAACTAGCATGGTACAATGAGCAGTTCTTC. This codes for CASSQALPQLAWYNEQFF.

Ten or more counts support this clonotype. This rearrangement joins TRBV29-1 to TRBJ1-1; tentatively, D is TRBD1 (6 bases). The germline V and J ends were trimmed by 5 bases and 3 bases, with 10 bases remaining between them. The CDR3 length is 12 residues. Germline assignment: CDR1 SQVTM and CDR2 ANQGSEA. CDR3: CSVLAGDTEAFF. CDR3 DNA sequence: TGCAGCGTTCTTGCAGGGGACACTGAAGCTTTCTTT. The complete variable domain, with remaining parts taken from reference TRBV29-1 and TRBJ1-1, reads SAVISQKPSRDICQRGTSLTIQCQVDSQVTMMFWYRQQPGQSLTLIATANQGSEATYESGFVIDKFPISRPNLTFSTLTVSNMSPEDSSIYLCSVLAGDTEAFFGQGTRLTVV.

The J gene is TRBJ2-1, the V gene TRBV6-6; D not resolved. In germline, CDR1 is MNHNY, CDR2 SVGAGI (reference sequence). V was trimmed by 5 bases and J by 6 bases, leaving 8 bases between them. The length of the CDR3 is 12 residues. The CDR3 DNA reads TGTGCCAGCAGTCACGACCTCAATGAGCAGTTCTTC. Translated, it gives CASSHDLNEQFF.

There are a few counts of this clonotype. The chain joins TRBV12-5 to TRBJ1-1; 7 bases align to TRBD1. CDR1 LGHNT and CDR2 FRNRAP come from the germline V gene. V gave up 3 bases and J gave up 4 bases; unmatched junction bases: 14. The CDR3 spans 17 residues. The DNA of the CDR3 is TGTGCTAGTGGTTTTGGGACAGAGGGAAGAGGGAGCACTGAAGCTTTCTTT. It translates to CASGFGTEGRGSTEAFF.

This clonotype has more than one count but fewer than ten. This rearrangement joins TRBV9 to TRBJ1-5; the D is unclear. Trimming shortened V by 3 bases and J by 5 bases, and 12 bases separated the two germline ends. The germline CDR1 and CDR2 sequences are SGDLS and YYNGEE. The length of the CDR3 is 14 residues. The CDR3 nucleotides are TGTGCCAGCAGCGAGACCGGGATTGATCAGCCCCAGCATTTT. Protein sequence: CASSETGIDQPQHF. Supplemented by reference TRBV9 and TRBJ1-5, the full variable domain reads DSGVTQTPKHLITATGQRVTLRCSPRSGDLSVYWYQQSLDQGLQFLIQYYNGEERAKGNILERFSAQQFPDLHSELNLSSLELGDSALYFCASSETGIDQPQHFGDGTRLSIL.

The J gene is TRBJ2-5, the V gene TRBV24-1; D possibly corresponds to TRBD1 (6 bases). This CDR3 comprises 15 residues. Germline assignment: CDR1 KGHDR and CDR2 SFDVKD. With 4 bases removed from V and 5 bases from J, the gap between germline ends came to 16 bases. The CDR3 DNA reads as TGTGCCACCAGTGACTCCTTCGACCAGGGGGAGACCCAGTACTTC. This codes for CATSDSFDQGETQYF.

This clonotype has only a few counts. The DNA for the CDR3 is TGTGCCAGCGAATCCGGGAATGAAAAACTGTTTTTT. Translating it yields CASESGNEKLFF. The chain couples TRBV5-6 to TRBJ1-4; D call uncertain. The CDR3 length is 12 residues. Deletions cut 7 bases from V and 5 bases from J, with 9 bases between. Per the germline V gene, CDR1 is SGHDT and CDR2 is YYEEEE.

This clonotype has just a few counts. The chain couples TRBV20-1 to TRBJ2-3; 8 nucleotides align to TRBD2. CDR1 and CDR2 (germline): DFQATT, SNEGSKA (reference sequence). This CDR3 has 15 amino acids. The junction had 12 bases not matched to a gene; V was cut back by 8 bases and J by 2 bases. The CDR3 is CSRSRLAGFTDTQYF. CDR3 DNA sequence: TGCAGTCGTTCCAGATTAGCGGGGTTCACAGATACGCAGTATTTT.

The chain has TRBV27 and TRBJ1-1; D perhaps matches TRBD1 (6 bases). The CDR3 is 13 amino acids. CDR1 is MNHEY and CDR2 is SMNVEV in the germline V gene (reference sequence). V lost 6 bases and J 4 bases, leaving 12 bases between the germline ends. CDR3 loop: CASRTQGSTEAFF. As DNA, the CDR3 is TGTGCCAGCAGGACACAGGGAAGCACTGAAGCTTTCTTT.

The chain couples TRBV5-1 to TRBJ2-1; D is unclear. The CDR3 loop spans 14 amino acids. The V and J ends lost 0 bases and 12 bases respectively, with 16 bases between them. Looked up from germline, CDR1 is SGHRS and CDR2 is YFSETQ. The CDR3 protein is CASSLARPAGGQFF. As DNA, the CDR3 is TGCGCCAGCAGCTTGGCCCGTCCCGCCGGCGGGCAGTTCTTC.

This clonotype has at least ten counts. CDR3 nucleotides: TGCAGTGCTAGAGGGATCTGGGGGGCCTACGAGCAGTACTTC. Translated: CSARGIWGAYEQYF. This chain connects TRBV20-1 to TRBJ2-7; TRBD2 might be the D (6 bases). This CDR3 is built from 14 residues. The V end was cut by 1 base, the J end by 2 bases, with 12 bases between. CDR1 is DFQATT and CDR2 is SNEGSKA in the germline V gene (reference sequence).

This clonotype has just a few counts. This sequence joins TRBV29-1 and TRBJ1-2; D is possibly TRBD1 (5 bases). V was shortened by 0 bases and J by 7 bases, with 15 bases between the two germline ends. The CDR3 length is 14 residues. The V gene's germline CDR1 is SQVTM and CDR2 ANQGSEA. The CDR3 DNA reads TGCAGCGTTGAAGAAGGGCTCACTGGGGCTGGCTACACCTTC. Translation: CSVEEGLTGAGYTF. The full variable domain, completed using reference TRBV29-1 and TRBJ1-2, is SAVISQKPSRDICQRGTSLTIQCQVDSQVTMMFWYRQQPGQSLTLIATANQGSEATYESGFVIDKFPISRPNLTFSTLTVSNMSPEDSSIYLCSVEEGLTGAGYTFGSGTRLTVV.

This clonotype was observed a handful of times. The gene calls are TRBV7-9 and TRBJ2-7; maybe TRBD2 (6 bases). CDR1 is SEHNR, CDR2 FQNEAQ, per germline (reference sequence). The CDR3 has 16 residues. Deletions cut 5 bases from V and 3 bases from J, with 20 bases between. In DNA, the CDR3 is TGTGCCAGCAGCCATACTAGCAATGAACATCTCTACGAGCAGTACTTC. Its protein is CASSHTSNEHLYEQYF.

This clonotype appeared many times. This rearrangement joins TRBV10-3 to TRBJ2-7, with D uncertain. The CDR3 sequence is 12 residues long. V lost 3 bases and J 6 bases, leaving 9 bases between the germline ends. Germline V gene sequence: CDR1 ENHRY, CDR2 SYGVKD. The CDR3 nucleotides read TGTGCCATCAGTGAAAGGGTACTCGAGCAGTACTTC. Amino acid sequence: CAISERVLEQYF.

This rearrangement joins TRBV20-1 to TRBJ2-7, with D possibly being TRBD2 (6 bases). The CDR3 has 14 amino acids. Germline CDR1 and CDR2: DFQATT and SNEGSKA (reference sequence). Trimming shortened V by 0 bases and J by 7 bases, and 16 bases separated the two germline ends. In DNA form, the CDR3 reads TGCAGTGCTAGAGATACGATGGGGGGTCGGGAGCAGTACTTC. Its protein product is CSARDTMGGREQYF.

This clonotype has more than one count but fewer than ten. V gene TRBV19 combines with J gene TRBJ2-1, with TRBD1 as a possible D gene (6 bases). Trimming removed 9 bases from V and 3 bases from J, with 18 bases in between. Germline V gene lookup returns CDR1 LNHDA and CDR2 SQIVND (reference sequence). CDR3 length: 15 amino acids. The CDR3 nucleotides are TGTGCCAGAGAAAGGGCGGCAGGGGACTACAATGAGCAGTTCTTC. Protein sequence: CARERAAGDYNEQFF.

This clonotype was observed at least ten times. The rearrangement joins TRBV5-1 to TRBJ2-7; weak D call: TRBD2 (6 bases). V shed 2 bases and J shed 3 bases, with 12 bases lying between them. The germline V gene has CDR1 SGHRS and CDR2 YFSETQ. The CDR3 is 14 residues long. The CDR3, as DNA: TGCGCCAGCAGCTTACCGGGAGAGGGCTACGAGCAGTACTTC. This codes for CASSLPGEGYEQYF.

J is TRBJ1-2 and V is TRBV9; 9 bases fit TRBD1. J was trimmed by 5 bases and V by 3 bases; bases with no gene match: 5. This CDR3 comprises 14 residues. CDR1 and CDR2 (germline): SGDLS, YYNGEE. CDR3 amino acids: CASSASGTGYGYTF. The CDR3 nucleotides read TGTGCCAGCAGCGCCTCTGGGACAGGGTATGGCTACACCTTC.

This clonotype was picked up many times. The CDR3 DNA reads as TGCAGCGTTCAGGGGGCCGGGGAGCTGTTTTTT. Protein: CSVQGAGELFF. The chain employs TRBV29-1 and TRBJ2-2, with TRBD1 identical over 7 bases. Germline assignment: CDR1 SQVTM and CDR2 ANQGSEA. The junction had 0 bases not matched to a gene; V was cut back by 5 bases and J by 6 bases. The length of the CDR3 is 11 residues.

The CDR3 reads CASRWTENATDTGELFF. The CDR3, as DNA: TGTGCCAGCAGATGGACAGAGAACGCTACGGACACCGGGGAGCTGTTTTTT. The V and J genes are TRBV7-2 and TRBJ2-2; perhaps TRBD1 as D (6 bases). Per germline, CDR1 SGHTA and CDR2 FQGNSA. Between the trimmed V and J ends, which lost 6 bases and 3 bases, there was a span of 20 bases. The length of the CDR3 is 17 residues. Supplemented by reference TRBV7-2 and TRBJ2-2, the full variable domain reads GAGVSQSPSNKVTEKGKDVELRCDPISGHTALYWYRQSLGQGLEFLIYFQGNSAPDKSGLPSDRFSAERTGGSVSTLTIQRTQQEDSAVYLCASRWTENATDTGELFFGEGSRLTVL.

There are a few counts of this clonotype. CDR3 protein: CATSDRTGVRQYF. DNA of the CDR3: TGTGCCACCAGTGACCGAACAGGGGTTCGGCAGTACTTC. The V call is TRBV24-1, the J call TRBJ2-7; 7 positions agree with TRBD1. The ends lost 4 bases at V and 9 bases at J; junction bases unmatched: 8. This CDR3 comprises 13 residues. Germline-derived CDR1 and CDR2 are KGHDR and SFDVKD.

This clonotype was seen a few times. This chain connects TRBV6-5 to TRBJ1-3, with a possible D match to TRBD1 (6 bases). Germline V gives CDR1 MNHEY, CDR2 SVGAGI. V dropped 5 bases and J dropped 0 bases, with 14 bases sitting between them. The CDR3 loop spans 16 amino acids. The CDR3 sequence is CASSNGQSYSGNTIYF. The DNA for the CDR3 is TGTGCCAGCAGTAACGGACAGTCCTACTCTGGAAACACCATATATTTT.

Only a few counts were recorded for this clonotype. The rearrangement joins TRBV28 to TRBJ1-1; TRBD1 might be the D (6 bases). The CDR3 is 15 amino acids. Per the germline V gene, CDR1 is MDHEN and CDR2 is SYDVKM. V shed 5 bases and J shed 1 base, with 14 bases lying between them. CDR3 DNA: TGTGCCAGCAGTCCGAGGGGGGCCGGGAACACTGAAGCTTTCTTT. Encoded protein: CASSPRGAGNTEAFF. The variable domain in full, with the rest retrieved from reference TRBV28 and TRBJ1-1, is DVKVTQSSRYLVKRTGEKVFLECVQDMDHENMFWYRQDPGLGLRLIYFSYDVKMKEKGDIPEGYSVSREKKERFSLILESASTNQTSMYLCASSPRGAGNTEAFFGQGTRLTVV.

J is TRBJ2-5 and V is TRBV24-1; D remains unclear. The V gene's germline CDR1 is KGHDR and CDR2 SFDVKD. Trimming removed 5 bases from V and 3 bases from J, with 6 bases in between. This CDR3 contains 12 residues. CDR3 region: CATSGREETQYF. DNA for the CDR3: TGTGCCACCAGTGGTAGGGAAGAGACCCAGTACTTC.

This clonotype was counted only a few times. The chain recombines TRBV20-1 with TRBJ2-1, with 11 bases fitting TRBD2. The germline V gene has CDR1 DFQATT and CDR2 SNEGSKA (reference sequence). This CDR3 has 13 amino acids. The CDR3: CRAGTSGINEQFF. CDR3 nucleotide sequence: TGCAGGGCCGGGACTAGCGGTATTAATGAGCAGTTCTTC.

In this sample, this clonotype turned up a few times. The chain employs TRBV5-1 and TRBJ2-2; D remains unclear. The CDR3 runs to 13 residues. Per germline, CDR1 SGHRS and CDR2 YFSETQ. The germline V and J ends were trimmed by 0 bases and 5 bases, with 5 bases remaining between them. The CDR3 coding sequence is TGCGCCAGCAGCTTGGAGGCAACCGGGGAGCTGTTTTTT. Translation: CASSLEATGELFF.

This clonotype was counted only a few times. The chain recombines TRBV3-1 with TRBJ2-1, with 13 nucleotides matching TRBD2. The V and J ends lost 6 bases and 5 bases, in that order; junction bases with no gene match: 19. The CDR3 sequence is 20 residues long. Germline V gene sequence: CDR1 LGHDT, CDR2 YNNKEL (reference sequence). The CDR3 DNA sequence: TGTGCCAGCAGACAGCCGTTACTAGCGGGAGGGCCTTTTGATCACAATGAGCAGTTCTTC. Translating it yields CASRQPLLAGGPFDHNEQFF.

This clonotype was recorded many times. The gene calls are TRBV12-3 or TRBV12-4 and TRBJ2-3, with a tentative D call TRBD1 (6 bases). The CDR3 spans 14 residues. V lost 6 bases to trimming and J lost 1 base, with 11 bases between them. Written as DNA, the CDR3 is TGTGCCAGCAGGCTTCGACAGGGCACAGATACGCAGTATTTT. Its translation: CASRLRQGTDTQYF.

This clonotype was seen only a few times. This chain links TRBV5-5 with TRBJ1-1; no reliable D call. CDR1 is SGHKS and CDR2 is YYEKEE in the germline V gene (reference sequence). V was shortened by 4 bases and J by 1 base, with 8 bases between the two germline ends. CDR3 length: 13 residues. CDR3 protein: CASSLHTNTEAFF. In nucleotides, the CDR3 is TGTGCCAGCAGCCTCCACACGAACACTGAAGCTTTCTTT.

This clonotype was detected many times. CDR3 sequence (DNA): TGTGCCAGCAGTCCAGGGGTGAACTATGGCTACACCTTC. Translated: CASSPGVNYGYTF. This chain uses TRBV12-3 or TRBV12-4 with TRBJ1-2; D might be TRBD1 (6 bases). The CDR3 runs 13 residues. Trimming stripped 5 bases from V and 2 bases from J, with 9 bases between.